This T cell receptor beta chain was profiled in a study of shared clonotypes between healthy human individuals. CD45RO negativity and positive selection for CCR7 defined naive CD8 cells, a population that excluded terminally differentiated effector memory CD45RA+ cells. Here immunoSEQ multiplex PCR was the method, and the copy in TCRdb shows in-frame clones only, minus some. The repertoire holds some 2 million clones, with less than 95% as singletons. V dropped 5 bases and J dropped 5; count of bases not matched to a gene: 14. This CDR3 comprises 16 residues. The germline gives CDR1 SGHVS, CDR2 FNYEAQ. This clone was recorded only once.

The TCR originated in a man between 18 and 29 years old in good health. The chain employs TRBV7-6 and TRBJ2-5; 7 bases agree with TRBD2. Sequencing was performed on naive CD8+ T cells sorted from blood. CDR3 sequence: CASSPEGGLERETQYF. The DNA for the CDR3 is TGTGCCAGCAGCCCAGAGGGTGGACTAGAGCGGGAGACCCAGTACTTC.